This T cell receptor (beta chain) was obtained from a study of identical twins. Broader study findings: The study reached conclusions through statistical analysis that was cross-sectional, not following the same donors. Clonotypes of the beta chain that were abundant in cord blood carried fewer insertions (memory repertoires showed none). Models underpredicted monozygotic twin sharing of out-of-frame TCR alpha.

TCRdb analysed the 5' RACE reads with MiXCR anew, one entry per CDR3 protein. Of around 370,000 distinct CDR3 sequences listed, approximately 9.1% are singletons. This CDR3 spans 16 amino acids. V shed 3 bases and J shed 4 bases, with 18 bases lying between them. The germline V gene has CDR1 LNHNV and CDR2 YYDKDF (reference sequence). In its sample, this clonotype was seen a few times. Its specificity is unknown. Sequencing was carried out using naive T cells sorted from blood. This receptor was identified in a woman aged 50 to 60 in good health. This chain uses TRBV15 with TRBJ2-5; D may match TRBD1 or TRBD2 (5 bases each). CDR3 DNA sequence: TGTGCCACCAGCAGCGCCGAGGGGACCCAAGGAGAGACCCAGTACTTC. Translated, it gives CATSSAEGTQGETQYF.